The present entry profiles one T cell receptor (beta chain) with its context. Its cognate antigen is unknown. Drawing of peripheral blood yielded ten milliliters from each donor. The total RNA that was extracted per sample amounted to at least 6 micrograms. The entry originates in a study of blood T cells in healthy people across ages. Whole-study results and caveats: Older age went with lower TCR beta diversity per million T cells, in a roughly linear way.

This CDR3 region has 14 residues. The ends were cut back, 7 bases at V and 1 base at J, with 16 bases in the middle. In germline, CDR1 is DFQATT, CDR2 SNEGSKA (reference sequence). Primers used in a second PCR of roughly 6 to 12 cycles were a sample-barcoded 5' primer and a J-beta primer mix. TCRdb re-called the 5' RACE reads with MiXCR, one entry per CDR3 protein. The sample gives about 900,000 distinct CDR3 sequences, roughly 43% of which show up once; around an eighth is in the top ten. The receptor was derived from a man aged 25-45 years in good health. Sequenced material: blood. This chain connects TRBV20-1 to TRBJ2-5, with no clear D. The CDR3 reads CSGEDSYGQETQYF. The DNA of the CDR3 is TGCAGTGGGGAAGACTCTTATGGCCAAGAGACCCAGTACTTC.